The next 5 T cell receptor beta chains were all read from a single sample in a study of blood T cell repertoires in COVID-19. Only in-frame clones appear in the TCRdb table, and some are missing; sequencing was by immunoSEQ multiplex PCR. The sample carries hundreds of thousands of clones, over 80% recorded once. Material: peripheral blood. The receptors derive from a woman in her seventies with active or convalescent COVID-19.

This clone was detected only a few times. This chain uses TRBV25-1 with TRBJ2-1; D is unresolved. The CDR3 runs 13 residues. Germline values: CDR1 MGHDK, CDR2 SYGVNS. V was cut by 4 bases and J by 4 bases, with 8 bases left in between. The DNA for the CDR3 is TGTGCCAGCAGTGTTCCCTCTTACAATGAGCAGTTCTTC. Its translation: CASSVPSYNEQFF.

This clone occurred once. This chain links TRBV11-1 with TRBJ2-3; D remains ambiguous. V was shortened by 1 base and J by 2 bases, with 4 bases between the two germline ends. This CDR3 contains 13 residues. Germline CDR1 SGHAT, CDR2 FQDESV (reference sequence). CDR3 in amino acids: CASSLGDTDTQYF. The CDR3, as DNA: TGTGCCAGCAGCTTAGGCGACACAGATACGCAGTATTTT.

This sequence joins TRBV28 and TRBJ1-2, with D maybe TRBD1 (5 bases). V was trimmed by 1 base and J by 6 bases, leaving 12 bases between them. Germline V CDR1 and CDR2: MDHEN, SYDVKM. The CDR3 consists of 14 residues. The DNA of the CDR3 is TGTGCCAGCAGTTTATTTCGGGGGTTGGATGGCTACACCTTC. Its translation is CASSLFRGLDGYTF.

CDR3 in amino acids: CASSPRYEQYF. CDR3 coding DNA: TGTGCCAGCAGTCCCAGGTACGAGCAGTACTTC. The rearrangement uses TRBV12-3 or TRBV12-4 and TRBJ2-7, with unresolved D. The CDR3 is 11 amino acids. The ends were cut back, 5 bases at V and 4 bases at J, with 6 bases in the middle.

The V and J genes are TRBV6-5 and TRBJ2-7; D uncertain. V was trimmed by 0 bases and J by 2 bases, leaving 8 bases between them. The CDR3 loop spans 14 amino acids. The germline V gene has CDR1 MNHEY and CDR2 SVGAGI. As DNA, the CDR3 is TGTGCCAGCAGTTACTCCAGAATCCCCTACGAGCAGTACTTC. This sequence encodes CASSYSRIPYEQYF.